Shown below are 10 T cell receptor beta chains from a single sample sequenced in a study of T cells in Graves' hyperthyroidism and ophthalmopathy (dated by TCRdb to the late 2010s). Libraries were constructed by multiplex PCR. TCRdb records Illumina HiSeq 2000 as the sequencer. TCR beta CDR3 regions were amplified from RNA transcripts. The TCR CDR3 was subjected to a first round of RT-PCR using the HTBI primer set and the Qiagen OneStep RT-PCR kit. TCRdb reran the public reads through fastp at Q25 and MiXCR, keeping productive beta chains. Every distinct CDR3 protein forms one entry, paired with its most common genes and DNA. The sample profile shows about 600,000 distinct CDR3 sequences; approximately 15% of them were found once. The top ten clonotypes cover about 7% of the sample. Input material: blood. These receptors came from a woman between 18 and 29 years old with Graves' ophthalmopathy.

In this sample, this clonotype turned up many times. The rearrangement links TRBV6-1 to TRBJ2-1; unclear D gene. The germline CDR1 and CDR2 sequences are MNHNS and SASEGT. Trimming shortened V by 7 bases and J by 8 bases, and 18 bases separated the two germline ends. CDR3 length equals 14 residues. CDR3 amino acids: CASTPSEGSHEQFF. CDR3 DNA sequence: TGTGCCAGCACGCCCAGCGAAGGATCGCATGAGCAGTTCTTC.

This clonotype occurred a few times. The J gene is TRBJ2-3, the V gene TRBV19, with TRBD1 matching 11 bases. Germline V gene lookup returns CDR1 LNHDA and CDR2 SQIVND (reference sequence). The J segment lost 5 bases and the V segment lost 4 bases, leaving 8 bases of the junction unmatched. The CDR3 loop spans 16 amino acids. The CDR3 coding sequence is TGTGCCAGTAGTACCATCGGACAGGGGGCAAAAGATACGCAGTATTTT. It yields the protein CASSTIGQGAKDTQYF.

The J gene is TRBJ2-3, the V gene TRBV7-2; 13 bases map to TRBD2. Trimming removed 4 bases from V and 4 bases from J; junction bases left unmatched: 8. Germline CDR1 is SGHTA and CDR2 is FQGNSA. The CDR3 extends over 17 amino acids. CDR3 sequence reads: CASSSRGTSGISDTQYF. CDR3 coding DNA: TGTGCCAGCAGCTCACGGGGGACTAGCGGGATCTCAGATACGCAGTATTTT. The whole variable domain, remainder taken from reference TRBV7-2 and TRBJ2-3, is GAGVSQSPSNKVTEKGKDVELRCDPISGHTALYWYRQSLGQGLEFLIYFQGNSAPDKSGLPSDRFSAERTGGSVSTLTIQRTQQEDSAVYLCASSSRGTSGISDTQYFGPGTRLTVL.

This clonotype showed up many times. The V and J genes are TRBV6-1 and TRBJ2-7; TRBD1 matches 8 bases. The CDR3 consists of 15 residues. Germline V lookup: CDR1 MNHNS, CDR2 SASEGT. V lost 8 bases, J lost 1 base, and 10 bases stayed unmatched. The CDR3 reads CASRSAGQGSYEQYF. The DNA for the CDR3 is TGTGCCAGCCGTAGTGCAGGACAGGGATCCTACGAGCAGTACTTC.

This rearrangement joins TRBV7-3 to TRBJ1-4, with 9 bases lining up with TRBD1. The length of the CDR3 is 15 residues. With V trimmed by 5 bases and J by 5 bases, 6 bases remained unmatched. The V gene's germline CDR1 is SGHTA and CDR2 FQGTGA. Written as DNA, the CDR3 is TGTGCCAGCAGCCCTACAGGGGGCAAGAATGAAAAACTGTTTTTT. As protein: CASSPTGGKNEKLFF.

This clonotype came up once. The chain joins TRBV28 to TRBJ1-1, with 8 bases lining up with TRBD1. The germline gives CDR1 MDHEN, CDR2 SYDVKM. This CDR3 has 15 amino acids. Trimming at V came to 5 bases and at J to 1 base, leaving 6 bases not matched to a gene. Here the CDR3 DNA reads TGTGCCAGCAGTCCACTTGGGACAGGGAACACTGAAGCTTTCTTT. It translates to CASSPLGTGNTEAFF.

The rearrangement joins TRBV20-1 to TRBJ2-5; TRBD2 matches 12 bases. The CDR3 consists of 14 residues. Looked up from germline, CDR1 is DFQATT and CDR2 is SNEGSKA (reference sequence). V was pared by 5 bases and J by 5 bases, with 6 bases of the junction left unmatched. CDR3 nucleotides: TGCAGTGCTCCACCGACTAGCGGGAGTGAGACCCAGTACTTC. Its protein product is CSAPPTSGSETQYF.

The chain employs TRBV4-3 and TRBJ1-5; maybe TRBD1 (6 bases). Germline lookup yields CDR1 LGHNA and CDR2 YSLEER. CDR3 length equals 15 residues. V was clipped by 4 bases and J by 4 bases, with 14 bases between them. The CDR3 region is CASSRTSTGNQPQHF. CDR3 nucleotide sequence: TGCGCCAGCAGCCGGACCTCCACAGGGAATCAGCCCCAGCATTTT.

The CDR3 DNA reads TGTGCCAGCAGCTCTCCTGGGGGGGGGCGGGGGGAAAAACTGTTTTTT. Its protein is CASSSPGGGRGEKLFF. This chain links TRBV7-2 with TRBJ1-4; D is possibly TRBD1 (6 bases). Germline CDR1 reads SGHTA; CDR2 reads FQGNSA. CDR3 length: 16 amino acids. Deletions cut 4 bases from V and 8 bases from J, with 20 bases between.

This clonotype came up many times. J is TRBJ1-2 and V is TRBV7-9; D unclear. Germline CDR1 SEHNR, CDR2 FQNEAQ (reference sequence). This CDR3 has 12 amino acids. Trimming took 6 bases from V and 8 from J, leaving 13 bases between them. The CDR3 reads CASRATTTGYTF. The CDR3 nucleotides are TGTGCCAGCAGAGCGACGACTACCGGCTACACCTTC.